This T cell receptor beta chain was sequenced during a study of T cells in Graves' hyperthyroidism and ophthalmopathy. Germline loops: CDR1 SQVTM, CDR2 ANQGSEA. Trimming cost V 5 bases and J 4 bases; bases outside gene matches: 12. The CDR3 contains 17 residues. There were TCR beta CDR3 regions amplified from RNA transcripts. The study used the HTBI primer set for a first-round RT-PCR of the TCR CDR3. Each CDR3 protein is one row after TCRdb ran MiXCR on the multiplex PCR reads. The profile shows about 600,000 distinct CDR3 sequences, roughly a sixth of them singletons. The chain is built from TRBV29-1 and TRBJ2-4, with 12 bases fitting TRBD2. The sequence was collected from a woman aged 40 to 55 with Graves' ophthalmopathy. The sequencing input was blood. DNA of the CDR3: TGCAGCGTTACCGGGGAGGGAGGACTAGCGGGGAAAAACATTCAGTACTTC. As protein: CSVTGEGGLAGKNIQYF. Full variable domain (remainder filled in from reference TRBV29-1 and TRBJ2-4): SAVISQKPSRDICQRGTSLTIQCQVDSQVTMMFWYRQQPGQSLTLIATANQGSEATYESGFVIDKFPISRPNLTFSTLTVSNMSPEDSSIYLCSVTGEGGLAGKNIQYFGAGTRLSVL.